This T cell receptor beta chain stems from a study of molecular identifiers for immune sequencing clone quantification. As CD8+CD4-CCR7+CD45RA+ cells, naive CD8 T cells were sorted. The sample holds many counts of this clonotype. Antigen unknown. The J segment lost 0 bases and the V segment lost 0 bases, leaving 3 bases of the junction unmatched. This CDR3 contains 16 residues. Germline-derived CDR1 and CDR2 are DFQATT and SNEGSKA (reference sequence). Findings and limits, study-wide: Jurkat TCR RNA that was spiked in from one cell was reportedly detectable among some 1 million naive cells. Molecules of identical TCR sharing a barcode could underestimate highly expanded clone sizes.

Making the bulk TCR libraries relied on previously described methods and listed TCR primers. A single record per CDR3 protein comes from TCRdb applying MiXCR to the PCR reads. The data show roughly 300,000 distinct CDR3 sequences, 24% seen once. This rearrangement joins TRBV20-1 to TRBJ2-2; 8 bases fit TRBD2. The clonotype originates from a human donor in good health. Some libraries in this study had Jurkat cell RNA spiked in. Sequencing was done on a sample of naive CD8+ T cells from blood, with Jurkat cell RNA spiked in. Subset defined: FACS-sorted CD8+CD4-CCR7+CD45RA+ naive T cells. The CDR3 loop reads CSARDPGLANTGELFF. CDR3 sequence (DNA): TGCAGTGCTAGAGATCCGGGACTAGCGAACACCGGGGAGCTGTTTTTT.